The 12 T cell receptor beta chains given below trace back to one sample, sequenced in a study of PD-L1 blockade in urothelial cancer. Clones were sequenced by immunoSEQ multiplex PCR, and TCRdb holds only the in-frame ones, with some missing. The sample shows 50,000 or so clones, around 88% of them seen only once. Sequences were derived from PBMCs, sampled around atezolizumab (anti-PD-L1) treatment. These receptors all stem from a man aged 55 to 70 with urothelial cancer.

The rearrangement uses TRBV21-1 and TRBJ2-1; the DNA was not used to check the table's D call, TRBD2. TRBV21-1 is deemed a pseudogene. The CDR3 contains 21 residues. The DNA of the CDR3 is TGTGCCAGCAGCAAAGCCAATTGGCCTAGCGGGAGTAAAATATGTAGGAATGAGCAGTTCTTC. Protein sequence: CASSKANWPSGSKICRNEQFF.

The count of this clone is one. V usage is TRBV6-5 and J usage is TRBJ1-3; D ambiguous. V was trimmed by 4 bases and J by 0 bases, leaving 10 bases between them. Germline-derived CDR1 and CDR2 are MNHEY and SVGAGI. The CDR3 consists of 15 residues. The CDR3 region is CASSWRPSSGNTIYF. The CDR3 coding sequence is TGTGCCAGCAGTTGGCGGCCGAGCTCTGGAAACACCATATATTTT.

This clone showed up just once. The chain joins TRBV9 to TRBJ1-4; D may be TRBD1 (6 bases). Germline assignment: CDR1 SGDLS and CDR2 YYNGEE. The CDR3 runs to 14 residues. The germline V and J ends were trimmed by 0 bases and 8 bases, with 11 bases remaining between them. The CDR3 loop reads CASSVGRGKEKLFF. The DNA for the CDR3 is TGTGCCAGCAGCGTAGGCAGGGGAAAGGAAAAACTGTTTTTT.

The chain recombines TRBV9 with TRBJ1-1, with D unresolved. CDR1 is SGDLS and CDR2 is YYNGEE in the germline V gene. The CDR3 spans 15 residues. V lost 7 bases and J lost 8, with 24 bases in between. CDR3 sequence reads: CASSGGKTIGNEAFF. The CDR3 DNA reads as TGTGCCAGCTCCGGAGGGAAAACGATAGGAAACGAAGCTTTCTTT.

This chain connects TRBV7-3 to TRBJ2-7; 10 nucleotides line up with TRBD2. This CDR3 has 16 amino acids. The germline gives CDR1 SGHTA, CDR2 FQGTGA. Unmatched junction bases numbered 9, after V lost 2 bases and J lost 5 bases. The DNA of the CDR3 is TGTGCCAGCAGCTTAGAGGTCCAGCGGGGGGGAAACGAGCAGTACTTC. This encodes CASSLEVQRGGNEQYF.

The V gene is TRBV6-5, the J gene TRBJ1-3, with D possibly being TRBD1 (6 bases). The germline gives CDR1 MNHEY, CDR2 SVGAGI. The CDR3 has 15 amino acids. Deletions cut 5 bases from V and 2 bases from J, with 13 bases between. CDR3 coding DNA: TGTGCCAGCAGTCGAAAAAACAGGGCTGGAAACACCATATATTTT. It encodes CASSRKNRAGNTIYF.

The gene calls are TRBV6-5 and TRBJ1-1; 7 bases are shared with TRBD1. Losses at the gene ends were 0 bases for V and 5 bases for J; bases not matched to a gene: 6. The CDR3 has 15 residues. CDR1 and CDR2 (germline): MNHEY, SVGAGI. CDR3 protein: CASSYSGGFATEAFF. In nucleotides, the CDR3 is TGTGCCAGCAGTTACTCAGGGGGCTTTGCAACTGAAGCTTTCTTT.

Notes on this clone: Its ends do not fully match the called genes, so a read error is possible. The chain has TRBV13 and TRBJ2-7; TRBD1 aligns across 10 bases. The germline CDR1 and CDR2 sequences are PRHDT and FYEKMQ (reference sequence). The CDR3 runs 13 residues. CDR3 DNA sequence: TGTGCCAGCACCTTGGGGACAGGGGACGAGCAGCACTTC. It translates to CASTLGTGDEQHF.

This clone is a singleton in its sample. This chain links TRBV9 with TRBJ2-3; possible D gene TRBD1, 6 bases. V lost 2 bases to trimming and J lost 4 bases, with 8 bases between them. This CDR3 region has 13 residues. Germline V gives CDR1 SGDLS, CDR2 YYNGEE. In nucleotides, the CDR3 is TGTGCCAGCAGCGTCCGGACAGCAGATACGCAGTATTTT. Translation: CASSVRTADTQYF.

This clone appeared a single time. The chain recombines TRBV28 with TRBJ2-5; 7 nucleotides align to TRBD1. After removal of 3 bases from V and 3 bases from J, the junction contained 7 bases not matched to a gene. The CDR3 sequence is 15 residues long. Germline CDR1 is MDHEN and CDR2 is SYDVKM. The CDR3 spells CASSFKGALEETQYF. Written as DNA, the CDR3 is TGTGCCAGCAGTTTTAAGGGGGCGCTTGAAGAGACCCAGTACTTC.

The chain carries TRBV28 and TRBJ2-1; the match to TRBD1 covers 9 bases. The CDR3 has 15 residues. The ends lost 2 bases at V and 5 bases at J; junction bases unmatched: 4. Germline V gene sequence: CDR1 MDHEN, CDR2 SYDVKM. The CDR3 nucleotides read TGTGCCAGCAGTTTACCCGGGACAGGGAACAATGAGCAGTTCTTC. Its translation: CASSLPGTGNNEQFF.

The chain has TRBV29-1 and TRBJ2-3, with a weak D call TRBD1 (5 bases). Germline lookup yields CDR1 SQVTM and CDR2 ANQGSEA. Trimming removed 6 bases at V and 3 bases at J, with 10 bases between. This CDR3 contains 12 residues. Written as DNA, the CDR3 is TGCAGCGTAGGACATGGAACAGATACGCAGTATTTT. It translates to CSVGHGTDTQYF.